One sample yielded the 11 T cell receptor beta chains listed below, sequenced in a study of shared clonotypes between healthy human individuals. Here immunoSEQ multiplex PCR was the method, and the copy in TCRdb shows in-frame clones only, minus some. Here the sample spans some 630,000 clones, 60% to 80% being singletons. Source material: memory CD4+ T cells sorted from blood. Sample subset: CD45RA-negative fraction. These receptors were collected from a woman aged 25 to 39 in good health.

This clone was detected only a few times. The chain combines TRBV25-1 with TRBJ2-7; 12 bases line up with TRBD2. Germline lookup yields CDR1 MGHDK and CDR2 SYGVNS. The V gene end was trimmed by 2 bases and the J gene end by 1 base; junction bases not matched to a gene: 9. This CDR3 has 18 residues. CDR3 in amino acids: CASSEGVTSGRKSYEQYF. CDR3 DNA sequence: TGTGCCAGCAGTGAAGGTGTGACTAGCGGGAGAAAGTCCTACGAGCAGTACTTC.

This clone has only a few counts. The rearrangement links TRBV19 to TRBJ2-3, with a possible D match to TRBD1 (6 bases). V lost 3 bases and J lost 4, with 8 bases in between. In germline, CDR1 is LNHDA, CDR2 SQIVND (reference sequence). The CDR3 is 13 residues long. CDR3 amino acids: CASSINRADTQYF. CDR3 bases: TGTGCCAGTAGTATCAACAGGGCAGATACGCAGTATTTT.

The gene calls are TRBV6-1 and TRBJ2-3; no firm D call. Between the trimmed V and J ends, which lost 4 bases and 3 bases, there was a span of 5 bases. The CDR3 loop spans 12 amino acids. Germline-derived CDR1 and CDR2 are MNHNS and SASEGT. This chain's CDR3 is CASSVTTDTQYF. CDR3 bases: TGTGCCAGCAGTGTAACAACAGATACGCAGTATTTT.

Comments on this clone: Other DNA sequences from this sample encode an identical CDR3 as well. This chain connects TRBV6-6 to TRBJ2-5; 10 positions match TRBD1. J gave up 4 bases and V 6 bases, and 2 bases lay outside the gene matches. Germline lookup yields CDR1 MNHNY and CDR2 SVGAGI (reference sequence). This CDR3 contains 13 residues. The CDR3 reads CASRTGGGETQYF. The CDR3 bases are TGTGCCAGCAGGACAGGGGGCGGAGAGACCCAGTACTTC.

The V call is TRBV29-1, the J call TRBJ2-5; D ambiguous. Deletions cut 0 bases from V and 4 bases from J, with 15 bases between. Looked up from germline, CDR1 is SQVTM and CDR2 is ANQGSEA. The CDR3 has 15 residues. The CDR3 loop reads CSVEDHGRPGETQYF. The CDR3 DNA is TGCAGCGTTGAAGATCACGGCAGACCAGGAGAGACCCAGTACTTC. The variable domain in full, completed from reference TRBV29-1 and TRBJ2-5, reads SAVISQKPSRDICQRGTSLTIQCQVDSQVTMMFWYRQQPGQSLTLIATANQGSEATYESGFVIDKFPISRPNLTFSTLTVSNMSPEDSSIYLCSVEDHGRPGETQYFGPGTRLLVL.

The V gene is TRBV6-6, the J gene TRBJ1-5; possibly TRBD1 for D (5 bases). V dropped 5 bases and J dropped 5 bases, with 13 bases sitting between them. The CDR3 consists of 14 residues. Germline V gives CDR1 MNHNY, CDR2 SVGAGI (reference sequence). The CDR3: CASSQGTLYQPQHF. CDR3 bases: TGTGCCAGCAGTCAAGGGACCCTCTATCAGCCCCAGCATTTT.

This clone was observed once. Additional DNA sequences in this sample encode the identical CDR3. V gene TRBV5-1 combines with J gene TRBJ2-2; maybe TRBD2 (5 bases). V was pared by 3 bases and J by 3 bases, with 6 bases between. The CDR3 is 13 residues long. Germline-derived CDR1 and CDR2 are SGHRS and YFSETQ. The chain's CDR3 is CASSSGDTGELFF. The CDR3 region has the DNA TGCGCCAGCAGCTCCGGGGACACCGGGGAGCTGTTTTTT.

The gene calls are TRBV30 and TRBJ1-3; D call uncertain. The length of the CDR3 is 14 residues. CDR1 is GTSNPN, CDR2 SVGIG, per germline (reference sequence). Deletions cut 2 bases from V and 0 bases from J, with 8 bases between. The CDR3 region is CAWSRASSGNTIYF. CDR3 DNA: TGTGCCTGGAGTAGGGCCAGCTCTGGAAACACCATATATTTT.

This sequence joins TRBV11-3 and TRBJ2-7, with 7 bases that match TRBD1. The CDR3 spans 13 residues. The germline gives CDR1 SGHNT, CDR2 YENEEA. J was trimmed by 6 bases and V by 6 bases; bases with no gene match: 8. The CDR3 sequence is CASSLNRGGEQYF. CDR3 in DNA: TGTGCCAGCAGTCTAAACAGGGGTGGCGAGCAGTACTTC.

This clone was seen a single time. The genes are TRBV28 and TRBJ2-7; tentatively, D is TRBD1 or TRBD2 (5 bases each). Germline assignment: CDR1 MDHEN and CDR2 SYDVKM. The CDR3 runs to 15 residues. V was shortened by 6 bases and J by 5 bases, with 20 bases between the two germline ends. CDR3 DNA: TGTGCCAGCAGAACTGCCGGGGCTCAGTCCAACGAGCAGTACTTC. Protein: CASRTAGAQSNEQYF. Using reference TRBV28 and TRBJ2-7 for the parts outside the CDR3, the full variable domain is DVKVTQSSRYLVKRTGEKVFLECVQDMDHENMFWYRQDPGLGLRLIYFSYDVKMKEKGDIPEGYSVSREKKERFSLILESASTNQTSMYLCASRTAGAQSNEQYFGPGTRLTVT.

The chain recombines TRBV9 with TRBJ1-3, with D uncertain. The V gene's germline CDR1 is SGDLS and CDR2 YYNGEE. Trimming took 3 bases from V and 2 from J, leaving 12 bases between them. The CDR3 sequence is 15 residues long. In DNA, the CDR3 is TGTGCCAGCAGCGAGTCCCCGAGGCCTGGAAACACCATATATTTT. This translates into CASSESPRPGNTIYF.